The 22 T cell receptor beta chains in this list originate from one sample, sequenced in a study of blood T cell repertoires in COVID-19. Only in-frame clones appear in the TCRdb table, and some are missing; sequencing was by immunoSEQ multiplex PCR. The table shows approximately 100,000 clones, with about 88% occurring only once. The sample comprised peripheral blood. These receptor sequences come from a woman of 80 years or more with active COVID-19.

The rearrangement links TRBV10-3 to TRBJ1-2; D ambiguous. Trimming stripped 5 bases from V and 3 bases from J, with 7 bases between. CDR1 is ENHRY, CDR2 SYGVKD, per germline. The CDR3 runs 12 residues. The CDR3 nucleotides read TGTGCCATCAGTAAATCGGACTATGGCTACACCTTC. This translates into CAISKSDYGYTF.

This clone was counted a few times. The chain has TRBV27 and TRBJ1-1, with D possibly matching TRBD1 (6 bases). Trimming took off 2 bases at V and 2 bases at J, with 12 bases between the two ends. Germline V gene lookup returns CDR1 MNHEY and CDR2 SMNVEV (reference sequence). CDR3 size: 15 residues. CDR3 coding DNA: TGTGCCAGCAGTTTAACTGGACAGTTTAACACTGAAGCTTTCTTT. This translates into CASSLTGQFNTEAFF.

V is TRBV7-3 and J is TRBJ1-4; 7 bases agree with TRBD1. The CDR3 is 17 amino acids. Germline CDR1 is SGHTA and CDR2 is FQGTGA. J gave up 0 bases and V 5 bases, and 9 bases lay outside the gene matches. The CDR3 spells CASSPGTVTATNEKLFF. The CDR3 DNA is TGTGCCAGCAGCCCCGGGACAGTAACTGCAACTAATGAAAAACTGTTTTTT.

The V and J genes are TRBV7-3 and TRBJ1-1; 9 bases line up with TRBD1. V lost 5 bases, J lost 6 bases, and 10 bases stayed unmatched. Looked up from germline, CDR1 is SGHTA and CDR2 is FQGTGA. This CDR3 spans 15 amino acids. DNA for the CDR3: TGTGCCAGCAGCGGGACAGGGAGGTCGGTGGCTGAAGCTTTCTTT. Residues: CASSGTGRSVAEAFF.

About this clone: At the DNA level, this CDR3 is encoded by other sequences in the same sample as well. The CDR3: CASSGEETQYF. The CDR3 DNA reads as TGTGCCAGCTCGGGGGAAGAGACCCAGTACTTC. The rearrangement joins TRBV2 to TRBJ2-5; tentative D call: TRBD2 (6 bases). Germline-derived CDR1 and CDR2 are SNHLY and FYNNEI. V lost 8 bases and J lost 3, with 7 bases in between. The CDR3 contains 11 residues.

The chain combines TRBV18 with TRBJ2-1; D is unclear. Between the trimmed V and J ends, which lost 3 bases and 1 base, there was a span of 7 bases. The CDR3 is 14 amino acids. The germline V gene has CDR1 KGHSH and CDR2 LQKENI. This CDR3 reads CASSPQSSYNEQFF. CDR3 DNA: TGTGCCAGCTCACCGCAGTCTTCCTACAATGAGCAGTTCTTC.

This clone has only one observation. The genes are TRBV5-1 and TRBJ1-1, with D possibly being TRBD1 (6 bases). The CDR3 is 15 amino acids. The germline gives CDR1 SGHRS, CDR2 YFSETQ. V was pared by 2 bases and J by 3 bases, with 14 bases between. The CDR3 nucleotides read TGCGCCAGCAGCTTTACAGGGTCTGGGGACACTGAAGCTTTCTTT. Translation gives CASSFTGSGDTEAFF. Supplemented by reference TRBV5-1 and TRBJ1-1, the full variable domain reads KAGVTQTPRYLIKTRGQQVTLSCSPISGHRSVSWYQQTPGQGLQFLFEYFSETQRNKGNFPGRFSGRQFSNSRSEMNVSTLELGDSALYLCASSFTGSGDTEAFFGQGTRLTVV.

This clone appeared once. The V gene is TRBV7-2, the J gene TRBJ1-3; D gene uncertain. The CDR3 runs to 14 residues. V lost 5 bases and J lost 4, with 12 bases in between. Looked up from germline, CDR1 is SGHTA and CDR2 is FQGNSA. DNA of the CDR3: TGTGCCAGCAGCCTGCGACAACAGGGAAACACCATATATTTT. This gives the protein CASSLRQQGNTIYF.

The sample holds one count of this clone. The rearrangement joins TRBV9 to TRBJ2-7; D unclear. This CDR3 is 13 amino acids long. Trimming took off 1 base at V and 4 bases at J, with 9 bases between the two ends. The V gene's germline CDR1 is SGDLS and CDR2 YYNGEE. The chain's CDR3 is CASSVIPDYEQYF. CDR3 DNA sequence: TGTGCCAGCAGCGTAATTCCAGATTACGAGCAGTACTTC.

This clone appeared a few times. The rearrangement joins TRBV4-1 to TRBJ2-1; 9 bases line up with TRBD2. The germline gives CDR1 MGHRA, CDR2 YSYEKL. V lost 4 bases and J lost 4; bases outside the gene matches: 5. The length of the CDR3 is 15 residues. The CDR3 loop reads CASSLASGMYNEQFF. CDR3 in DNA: TGCGCCAGCAGCCTTGCTAGCGGGATGTACAATGAGCAGTTCTTC.

The CDR3 sequence: CASSSWDRGNYGYTF. The CDR3 nucleotides are TGTGCCAGCAGTTCGTGGGACAGGGGCAACTATGGCTACACCTTC. The chain has TRBV27 and TRBJ1-2; 10 nucleotides line up with TRBD1. This CDR3 spans 15 amino acids. With 4 bases clipped from V and 2 bases from J, the junction kept 4 bases outside the gene matches. Germline CDR1 MNHEY, CDR2 SMNVEV (reference sequence).

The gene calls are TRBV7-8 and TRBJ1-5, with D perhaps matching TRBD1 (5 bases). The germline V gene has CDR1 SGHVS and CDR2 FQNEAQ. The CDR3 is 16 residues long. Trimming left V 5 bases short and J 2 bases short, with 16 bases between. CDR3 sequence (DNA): TGTGCCAGCAGCCGGGGGTCCGGGGGTGGCAATCAGCCCCAGCATTTT. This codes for CASSRGSGGGNQPQHF.

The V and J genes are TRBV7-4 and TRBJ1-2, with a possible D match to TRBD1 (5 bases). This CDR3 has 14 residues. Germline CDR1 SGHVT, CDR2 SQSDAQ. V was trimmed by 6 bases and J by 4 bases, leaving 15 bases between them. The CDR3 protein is CASRRGKAPYGYTF. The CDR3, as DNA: TGTGCCAGCAGGCGGGGGAAAGCGCCCTATGGCTACACCTTC.

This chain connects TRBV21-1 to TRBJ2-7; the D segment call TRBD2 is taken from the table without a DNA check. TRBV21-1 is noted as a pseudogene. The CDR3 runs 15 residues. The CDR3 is CAGGGSGRPTYEQYF. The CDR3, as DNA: TGTGCCGGTGGGGGTAGCGGGAGACCCACCTACGAGCAGTACTTC.

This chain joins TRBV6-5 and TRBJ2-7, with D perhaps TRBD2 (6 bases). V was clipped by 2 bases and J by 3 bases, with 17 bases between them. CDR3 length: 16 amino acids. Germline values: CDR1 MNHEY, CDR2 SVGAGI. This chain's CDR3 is CASSYRGTGKNYEQYF. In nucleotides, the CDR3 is TGTGCCAGCAGTTACCGGGGGACCGGGAAAAACTACGAGCAGTACTTC.

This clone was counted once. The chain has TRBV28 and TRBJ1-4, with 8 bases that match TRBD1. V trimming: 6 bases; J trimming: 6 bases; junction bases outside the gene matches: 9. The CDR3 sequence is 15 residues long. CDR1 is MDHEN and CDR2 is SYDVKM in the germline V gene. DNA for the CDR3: TGTGCCAGCAGGAATCAGGGGGCGAAGGATGAAAAACTGTTTTTT. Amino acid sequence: CASRNQGAKDEKLFF.

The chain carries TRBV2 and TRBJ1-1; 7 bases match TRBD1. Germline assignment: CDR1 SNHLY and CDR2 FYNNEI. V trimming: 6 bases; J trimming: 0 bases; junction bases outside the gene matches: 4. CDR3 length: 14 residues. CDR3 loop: CASRTQGMNTEAFF. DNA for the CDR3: TGTGCCAGCAGGACACAGGGGATGAACACTGAAGCTTTCTTT.

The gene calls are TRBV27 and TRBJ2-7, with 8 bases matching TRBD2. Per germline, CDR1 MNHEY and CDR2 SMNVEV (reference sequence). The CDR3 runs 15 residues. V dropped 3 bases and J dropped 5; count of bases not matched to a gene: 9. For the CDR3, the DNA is TGTGCCAGCAGTTTCTTGGCGGGAGGCCGGCACGAGCAGTACTTC. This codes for CASSFLAGGRHEQYF.

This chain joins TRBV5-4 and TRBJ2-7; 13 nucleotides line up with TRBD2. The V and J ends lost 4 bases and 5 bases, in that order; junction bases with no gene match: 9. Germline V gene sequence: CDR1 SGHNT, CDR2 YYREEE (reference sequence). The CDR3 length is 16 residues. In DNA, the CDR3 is TGTGCCAGCAGCGGACGACTAGCGGGAGGTTTGGACGAGCAGTACTTC. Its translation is CASSGRLAGGLDEQYF.

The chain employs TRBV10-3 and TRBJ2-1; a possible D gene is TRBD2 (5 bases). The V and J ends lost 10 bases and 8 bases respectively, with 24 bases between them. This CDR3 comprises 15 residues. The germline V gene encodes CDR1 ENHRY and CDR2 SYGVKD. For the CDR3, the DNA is TGTGCCACCTACTCAAGCCTCGGAGGTATCGATGAGCAGTTCTTC. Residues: CATYSSLGGIDEQFF.

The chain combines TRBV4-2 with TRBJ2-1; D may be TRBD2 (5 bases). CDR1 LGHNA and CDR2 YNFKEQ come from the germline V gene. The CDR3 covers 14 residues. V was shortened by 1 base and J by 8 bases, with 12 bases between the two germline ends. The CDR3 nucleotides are TGTGCCAGCAGCCAAGGACTACCCTTCGATGAGCAGTTCTTC. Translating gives CASSQGLPFDEQFF.

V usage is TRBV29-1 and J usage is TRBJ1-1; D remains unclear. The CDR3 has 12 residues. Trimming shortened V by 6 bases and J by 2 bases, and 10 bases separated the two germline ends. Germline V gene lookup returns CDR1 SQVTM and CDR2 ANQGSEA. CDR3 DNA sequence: TGCAGCGTCGGGTACACCAACACTGAAGCTTTCTTT. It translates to CSVGYTNTEAFF.